This T cell receptor beta chain was documented in a study of CD8+CD57+ T cells in acquired aplastic anemia (dated by TCRdb to 2016 to 2018). Broadly, across the study: DNA extracted from sorted CD4+ and CD8+ cells had a mean of roughly 3 ug, with a range of roughly 0.18 to 27.4 ug. A CD8+CD57+ expansion meant a frequency higher than the mean frequency seen in healthy subjects. Results and caveats for the whole study, not just this receptor: CD8+ Simpson's diversity did not differ significantly between patients and healthy controls (P=0.060). Roughly 30 CD8+ CDR3 sequences were shared between patients and controls but appeared highly expressed in patients and within their immunodominant clones.

This clonotype was picked up many times. Its antigen specificity is not known. Qualities for individual bases were not recorded, and no much larger clone is one base off. Genomic DNA served as template for TCR beta VDJ combination and CDR3 sequence profiling. TCR repertoire sequencing was run on an Illumina HiSeq 2000. In the paper's pipeline: Repertoires were assessed using TRBV/TRBJ rearrangement plots, CDR3 size and DJ length profiles, and Simpson's diversity index. The most abundant DNA sequence in the deep sequencing data was taken as the immunodominant clone. CDR3 amino acid sequences were screened for sharing across subjects and compared with published repertoires and the VDJdb database. The public sequencing data were trimmed at Q25 with fastp and processed into clonotypes with MiXCR by TCRdb, which kept only in-frame beta chains. Rows are unified per CDR3 protein, each entry keeping the most common DNA and genes. These V and J calls derive from TCRdb rather than the authors' analysis. This sample has hundreds of thousands of distinct CDR3 sequences in its table, and less than 35% of those were observed once. Less than 1% of the sample goes to the ten largest clones.

Patients chosen for sequencing had shown expansion of CD8+CD57+ cells by flow cytometry. Every patient had severe acquired aplastic anemia, diagnosed using the International Study of Aplastic Anemia and Agranulocytosis and Camitta criteria. No patient had received any therapy when blood was sampled. TCR repertoires of sorted CD4+ and CD8+ blood T cells from severe aplastic anemia patients and healthy subjects were deep-sequenced in the study. In the USA, patient enrollment took place under clinicaltrials.gov protocols 00001620, 01623167, 00001397, 00071045, 00081523 and 00961064. Ficoll-Paque density gradient centrifugation was used to isolate peripheral blood mononuclear cells. Before DNA extraction, CD4+ and CD8+ T cells were sorted by FACS or by magnetic beads. Trimming removed 0 bases from V and 1 base from J, leaving 7 bases between the germline ends. The CDR3 contains 15 residues, cysteine and phenylalanine counted. The CDR3 DNA has 45 bases and is translated from base 1. From a lookup of the germline V gene (reference sequence), CDR1 and CDR2 are LNHNV and YYDKDF.

Recombination connected TRBV15 to TRBJ1-5, with no D gene named confidently. The sequencing input was sorted CD4+, CD8+, or CD8+CD57+ T cells (not recorded which) from PBMCs. The receptor comes from a human donor with aplastic anemia. The CDR3 region reads CATSRDLESNQPQHF. The DNA is as follows: TGTGCCACCAGCAGAGATCTAGAAAGCAATCAGCCCCAGCATTTT.